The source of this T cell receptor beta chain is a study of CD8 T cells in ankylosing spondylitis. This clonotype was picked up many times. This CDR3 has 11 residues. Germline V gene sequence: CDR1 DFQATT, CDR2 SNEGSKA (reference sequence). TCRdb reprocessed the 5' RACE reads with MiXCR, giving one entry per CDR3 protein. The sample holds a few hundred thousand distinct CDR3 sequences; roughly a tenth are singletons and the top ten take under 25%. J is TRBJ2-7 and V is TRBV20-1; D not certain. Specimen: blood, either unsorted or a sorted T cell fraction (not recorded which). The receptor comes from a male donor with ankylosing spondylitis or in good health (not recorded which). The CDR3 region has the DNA TGCAGCCTCCTCAGCTCCTACGAGCAGTACTTC. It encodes CSLLSSYEQYF.